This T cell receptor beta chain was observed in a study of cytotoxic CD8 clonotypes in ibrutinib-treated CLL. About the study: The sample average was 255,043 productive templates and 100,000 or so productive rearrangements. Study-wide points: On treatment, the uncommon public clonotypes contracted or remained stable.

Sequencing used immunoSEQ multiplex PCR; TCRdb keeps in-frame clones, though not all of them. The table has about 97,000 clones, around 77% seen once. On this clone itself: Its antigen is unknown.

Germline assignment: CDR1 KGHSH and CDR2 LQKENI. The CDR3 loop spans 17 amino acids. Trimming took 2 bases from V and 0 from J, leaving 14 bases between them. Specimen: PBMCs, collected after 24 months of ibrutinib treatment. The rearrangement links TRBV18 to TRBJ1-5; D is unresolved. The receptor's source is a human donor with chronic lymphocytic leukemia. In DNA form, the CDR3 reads TGTGCCAGCTCACCAAATACAGCGTTATATAGCAATCAGCCCCAGCATTTT. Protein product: CASSPNTALYSNQPQHF.